The rows below give T cell receptor beta chains drawn from one sample of a study of blood T cell repertoires in COVID-19. TCRdb keeps only in-frame clones here, not all; method: immunoSEQ multiplex PCR. The sample records over 300,000 clones, around four fifths being singletons. The material sequenced was peripheral blood. These receptors originate from a woman between 45 and 60 years old with acute or convalescent COVID-19. Both conserved end residues are part of each CDR3. The order of the fields is CDR3 protein, CDR3 DNA, V gene, clone size, CDR3 length, J gene, D gene. D genes are given only for firm matches. Clone size is not always given. Where it is, it says once, few, many or a class for expanded clones.

CDR3: CASSSPGTDTQYF; DNA: TGTGCCAGCAGCTCACCAGGCACAGATACGCAGTATTTT; V: TRBV5-8; size: -; length: 13; J: TRBJ2-3; D: -
CDR3: CASSQDPSGIDEQFF; DNA: TGTGCCAGCAGCCAAGATCCTAGCGGGATCGATGAGCAGTTCTTC; V: TRBV4-2; size: -; length: 15; J: TRBJ2-1; D: TRBD2
CDR3: CATSGNNEQFF; DNA: TGTGCCACCAGTGGTAACAATGAGCAGTTCTTC; V: TRBV24-1; size: -; length: 11; J: TRBJ2-1; D: -
CDR3: CSVEAGAGEQYF; DNA: TGCAGCGTTGAAGCAGGGGCTGGCGAGCAGTACTTC; V: TRBV29-1; size: -; length: 12; J: TRBJ2-7; D: -
CDR3: CAWSLGLLSSYNEQFF; DNA: TGTGCCTGGAGTTTGGGACTTCTGAGCTCCTACAATGAGCAGTTCTTC; V: TRBV30; size: once; length: 16; J: TRBJ2-1; D: -
CDR3: CASSRYRGQANTEAFF; DNA: TGTGCCAGCAGCAGGTACAGGGGGCAGGCGAACACTGAAGCTTTCTTT; V: TRBV21-1; size: -; length: 16; J: TRBJ1-1; D: -
CDR3: CASSLIDRDTDTQYF; DNA: TGCGCCAGCAGCTTGATAGACAGGGACACAGATACGCAGTATTTT; V: TRBV5-1; size: -; length: 15; J: TRBJ2-3; D: TRBD1
CDR3: CASSEYGFENTEAFF; DNA: TGTGCCAGCAGTGAATACGGGTTTGAGAACACTGAAGCTTTCTTT; V: TRBV25-1; size: -; length: 15; J: TRBJ1-1; D: -
CDR3: CASSFRLAVNTGELFF; DNA: TGTGCCAGCAGCTTCAGGCTAGCGGTTAACACCGGGGAGCTGTTTTTT; V: TRBV7-2; size: few; length: 16; J: TRBJ2-2; D: TRBD2
CDR3: CASSPGTGGPDTQYF; DNA: TGTGCCAGCAGCCCGGGGACAGGGGGCCCAGATACGCAGTATTTT; V: TRBV14; size: -; length: 15; J: TRBJ2-3; D: TRBD1
CDR3: CAISNDRVETQYF; DNA: TGTGCCATCAGCAATGACAGGGTGGAGACCCAGTACTTC; V: TRBV10-3; size: -; length: 13; J: TRBJ2-5; D: TRBD1
CDR3: CASSPTGRAEDTQYF; DNA: TGTGCCAGCAGCCCCACCGGGAGGGCAGAGGATACGCAGTATTTT; V: TRBV3-1/TRBV3-2; size: -; length: 15; J: TRBJ2-3; D: TRBD2
CDR3: CASSERLGTSGRYNEQFF; DNA: TGTGCCAGCAGTGAAAGACTTGGGACTAGCGGGAGGTACAATGAGCAGTTCTTC; V: TRBV6-1; size: few; length: 18; J: TRBJ2-1; D: TRBD2
CDR3: CAWNPSVRGELFF; DNA: TGTGCCTGGAATCCTAGCGTCCGGGGGGAGCTGTTTTTT; V: TRBV30; size: -; length: 13; J: TRBJ2-2; D: -
CDR3: CASSSDRGETQYF; DNA: TGTGCCAGCAGTTCCGACAGGGGAGAGACCCAGTACTTC; V: TRBV7-2; size: -; length: 13; J: TRBJ2-5; D: TRBD1
CDR3: CASSFRTGANTGELFF; DNA: TGTGCCAGCAGTTTTCGTACAGGGGCAAACACCGGGGAGCTGTTTTTT; V: TRBV27; size: -; length: 16; J: TRBJ2-2; D: TRBD1
CDR3: CASSLGQVPSREFF; DNA: TGTGCCAGCAGCTTGGGACAGGTCCCTTCCCGGGAGTTCTTC; V: TRBV7-9; size: -; length: 14; J: TRBJ2-1; D: TRBD1
CDR3: CASSPAARPEAFF; DNA: TGTGCCAGCAGCCCGGCCGCGAGGCCTGAAGCTTTCTTT; V: TRBV9; size: -; length: 13; J: TRBJ1-1; D: -
CDR3: CASSEFDTNYGYTF; DNA: TGTGCCAGCAGTGAATTCGACACGAACTATGGCTACACCTTC; V: TRBV25-1; size: -; length: 14; J: TRBJ1-2; D: -
CDR3: CASSPTGTGDYNEQFF; DNA: TGCGCCAGCAGCCCCACCGGGACAGGGGATTACAATGAGCAGTTCTTC; V: TRBV5-1; size: -; length: 16; J: TRBJ2-1; D: TRBD1
CDR3: CASSSHPQGPQHF; DNA: TGTGCCAGCAGCTCCCACCCCCAGGGGCCCCAGCATTTT; V: TRBV9; size: -; length: 13; J: TRBJ1-5; D: -
CDR3: CATSGAGQETQYF; DNA: TGTGCCACCAGTGGCGCAGGCCAAGAGACCCAGTACTTC; V: TRBV24-1; size: -; length: 13; J: TRBJ2-5; D: -
CDR3: CASTQSGGYLTEAFF; DNA: TGTGCCAGTACTCAGTCGGGGGGTTATCTCACTGAAGCTTTCTTT; V: TRBV19; size: -; length: 15; J: TRBJ1-1; D: -
CDR3: CASSLGPGTYGYTF; DNA: TGTGCCAGCAGCTTGGGCCCGGGAACCTATGGCTACACCTTC; V: TRBV5-5; size: -; length: 14; J: TRBJ1-2; D: -
CDR3: CASSLPTARMGTEAFF; DNA: TGCGCCAGCAGTCTTCCGACGGCCAGGATGGGCACTGAAGCTTTCTTT; V: TRBV4-1; size: -; length: 16; J: TRBJ1-1; D: -
CDR3: CASGAPGLADNEQFF; DNA: TGCGCCAGCGGGGCCCCGGGACTAGCGGACAATGAGCAGTTCTTC; V: TRBV4-1; size: few; length: 15; J: TRBJ2-1; D: TRBD2
CDR3: CASKRTGVTDTQYF; DNA: TGTGCCAGTAAAAGGACAGGGGTGACAGATACGCAGTATTTT; V: TRBV19; size: -; length: 14; J: TRBJ2-3; D: TRBD1
CDR3: CASNGGTGGNQPQHF; DNA: TGCGCCAGCAACGGAGGGACAGGGGGAAATCAGCCCCAGCATTTT; V: TRBV4-1; size: -; length: 15; J: TRBJ1-5; D: TRBD1
CDR3: CATSDLKRADEQFF; DNA: TGTGCCACCAGTGATTTGAAGAGGGCTGATGAGCAGTTCTTC; V: TRBV24-1; size: once; length: 14; J: TRBJ2-1; D: -
CDR3: CASEGLANNYEQYF; DNA: TGTGCCAGCGAGGGACTAGCGAACAACTACGAGCAGTACTTC; V: TRBV6-5; size: -; length: 14; J: TRBJ2-7; D: TRBD2
CDR3: CASNADRNNEQFF; DNA: TGTGCCAGCAACGCGGACAGGAACAATGAGCAGTTCTTC; V: TRBV2; size: -; length: 13; J: TRBJ2-1; D: TRBD1
CDR3: CASSQPGNSNQPQHF; DNA: TGTGCCAGCAGTCAGCCCGGGAATAGCAATCAGCCCCAGCATTTT; V: TRBV7-9; size: few; length: 15; J: TRBJ1-5; D: -
CDR3: CASSLQRTASYNEQFF; DNA: TGTGCCAGTAGTTTACAGAGGACAGCGTCCTACAATGAGCAGTTCTTC; V: TRBV19; size: -; length: 16; J: TRBJ2-1; D: -
CDR3: CASITLDQPQHF; DNA: TGTGCCAGCATCACTCTGGATCAGCCCCAGCATTTT; V: TRBV2; size: -; length: 12; J: TRBJ1-5; D: -
CDR3: CASTPQAGYTDTQYF; DNA: TGTGCCAGTACCCCCCAGGCGGGGTACACAGATACGCAGTATTTT; V: TRBV19; size: -; length: 15; J: TRBJ2-3; D: -
CDR3: CAWSVQGLETQYF; DNA: TGTGCCTGGAGTGTTCAGGGGTTAGAAACCCAGTACTTC; V: TRBV30; size: once; length: 13; J: TRBJ2-5; D: -
CDR3: CATSGVGVGTEAFF; DNA: TGTGCCACCAGTGGCGTGGGCGTAGGAACTGAAGCTTTCTTT; V: TRBV24-1; size: -; length: 14; J: TRBJ1-1; D: -
CDR3: CASSFRGTAGRETQYF; DNA: TGCGCCAGCAGCTTTAGGGGGACAGCTGGCCGGGAGACCCAGTACTTC; V: TRBV5-1; size: -; length: 16; J: TRBJ2-5; D: TRBD1
CDR3: CASSLAAGGNQPQHF; DNA: TGCGCCAGCAGCTTGGCCGCAGGGGGCAATCAGCCCCAGCATTTT; V: TRBV5-1; size: -; length: 15; J: TRBJ1-5; D: -
CDR3: CAISEAASSYNEQFF; DNA: TGTGCCATCAGTGAGGCTGCTAGCTCCTACAATGAGCAGTTCTTC; V: TRBV10-3; size: -; length: 15; J: TRBJ2-1; D: -
CDR3: CASSPRQGRSYNSPLHF; DNA: TGTGCCAGCTCACCACGGCAGGGGAGATCCTATAATTCACCCCTCCACTTT; V: TRBV18; size: -; length: 17; J: TRBJ1-6; D: -
CDR3: CASSLGQGAVDEQFF; DNA: TGTGCCAGCAGCTTAGGACAGGGAGCGGTCGATGAGCAGTTCTTC; V: TRBV7-2; size: -; length: 15; J: TRBJ2-1; D: TRBD1
CDR3: CASSASSGTVLYNSPLHF; DNA: TGTGCCAGCAGTGCTTCCTCCGGGACAGTACTCTATAATTCACCCCTCCACTTT; V: TRBV6-1; size: -; length: 18; J: TRBJ1-6; D: TRBD1
CDR3: CASSFAGLDEQYF; DNA: TGTGCCAGCAGCTTTGCAGGGCTTGACGAGCAGTACTTC; V: TRBV7-9; size: few; length: 13; J: TRBJ2-7; D: -